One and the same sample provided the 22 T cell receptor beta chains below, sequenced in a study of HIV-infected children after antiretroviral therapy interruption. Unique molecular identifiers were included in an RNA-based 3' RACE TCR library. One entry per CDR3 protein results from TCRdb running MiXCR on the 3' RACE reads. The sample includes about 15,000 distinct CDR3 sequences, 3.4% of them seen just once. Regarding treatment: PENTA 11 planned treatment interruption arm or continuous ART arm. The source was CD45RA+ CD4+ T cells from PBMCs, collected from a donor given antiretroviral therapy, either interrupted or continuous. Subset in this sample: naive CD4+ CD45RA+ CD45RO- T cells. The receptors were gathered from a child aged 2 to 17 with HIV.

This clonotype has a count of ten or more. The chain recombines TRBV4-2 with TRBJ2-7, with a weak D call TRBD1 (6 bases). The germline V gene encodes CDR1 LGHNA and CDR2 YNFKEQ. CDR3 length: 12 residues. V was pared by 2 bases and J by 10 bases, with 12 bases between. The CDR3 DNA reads TGTGCCAGCAGCCAACAGGGGTGGGAACAGTACTTC. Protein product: CASSQQGWEQYF.

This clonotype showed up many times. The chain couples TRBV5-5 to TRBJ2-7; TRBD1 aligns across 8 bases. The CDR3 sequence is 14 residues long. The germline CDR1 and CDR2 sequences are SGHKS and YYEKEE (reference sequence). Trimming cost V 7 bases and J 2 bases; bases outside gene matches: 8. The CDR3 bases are TGTGCCAGCGCCCCGGGACAGGTGGCCTACGAGCAGTACTTC. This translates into CASAPGQVAYEQYF.

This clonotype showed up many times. The CDR3, as DNA: TGCGCCAGCAGCTGGACAGGGGTCCAGAATCAGCCCCAGCATTTT. The encoded protein is CASSWTGVQNQPQHF. The rearrangement joins TRBV5-1 to TRBJ1-5, with TRBD1 matching over 9 bases. V shed 3 bases, J shed 4 bases, and the junction held 5 bases outside the gene matches. Germline loops: CDR1 SGHRS, CDR2 YFSETQ. The CDR3 totals 15 residues.

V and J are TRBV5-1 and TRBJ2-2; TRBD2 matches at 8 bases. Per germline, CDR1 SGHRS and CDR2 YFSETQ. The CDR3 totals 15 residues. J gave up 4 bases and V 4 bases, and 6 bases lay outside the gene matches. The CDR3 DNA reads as TGCGCCAGCAGCCGATCAGCGGGGGTCACCGGGGAGCTGTTTTTT. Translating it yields CASSRSAGVTGELFF.

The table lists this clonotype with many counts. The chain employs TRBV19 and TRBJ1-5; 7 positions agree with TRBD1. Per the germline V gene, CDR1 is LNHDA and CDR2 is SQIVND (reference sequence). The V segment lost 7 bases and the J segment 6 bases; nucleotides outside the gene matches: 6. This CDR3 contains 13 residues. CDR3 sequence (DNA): TGTGCCAGTACCGACAGGGAAAGTCAGCCCCAGCATTTT. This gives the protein CASTDRESQPQHF.

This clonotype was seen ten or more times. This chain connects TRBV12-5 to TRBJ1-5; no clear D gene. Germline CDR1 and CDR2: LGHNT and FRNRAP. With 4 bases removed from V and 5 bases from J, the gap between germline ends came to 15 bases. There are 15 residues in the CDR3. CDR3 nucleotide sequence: TGTGCTAGTGGTTCAAGGACGGTGGAAGATCAGCCCCAGCATTTT. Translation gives CASGSRTVEDQPQHF.

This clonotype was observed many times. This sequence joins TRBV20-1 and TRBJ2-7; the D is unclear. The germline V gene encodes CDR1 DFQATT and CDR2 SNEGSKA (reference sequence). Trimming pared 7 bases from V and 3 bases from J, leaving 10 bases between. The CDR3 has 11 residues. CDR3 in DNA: TGCAGTGTCTTCGACGGCTACGAGCAGTACTTC. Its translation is CSVFDGYEQYF.

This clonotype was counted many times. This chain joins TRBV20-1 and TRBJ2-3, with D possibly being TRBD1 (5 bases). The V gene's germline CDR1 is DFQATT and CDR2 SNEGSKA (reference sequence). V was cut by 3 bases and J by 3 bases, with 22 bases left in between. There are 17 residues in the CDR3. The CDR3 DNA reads TGCAGTGCTAGCCCGCAGGCCCCAGGGATAGGGACAGATACGCAGTATTTT. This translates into CSASPQAPGIGTDTQYF.

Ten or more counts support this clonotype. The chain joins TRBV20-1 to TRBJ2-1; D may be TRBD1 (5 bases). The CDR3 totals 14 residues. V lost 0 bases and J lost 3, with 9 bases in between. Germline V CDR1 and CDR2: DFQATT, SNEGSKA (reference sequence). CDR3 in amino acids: CSARDRGLYNEQFF. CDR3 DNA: TGCAGTGCTAGAGATAGGGGCCTCTACAATGAGCAGTTCTTC.

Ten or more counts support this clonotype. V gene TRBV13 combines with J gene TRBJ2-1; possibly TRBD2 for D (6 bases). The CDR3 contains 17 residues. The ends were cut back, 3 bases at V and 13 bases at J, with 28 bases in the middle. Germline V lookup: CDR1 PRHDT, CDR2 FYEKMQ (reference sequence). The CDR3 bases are TGTGCCAGCAGCTTTCTCAATCTAGCGATCGAGCCATCAACCCAGTTCTTC. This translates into CASSFLNLAIEPSTQFF.

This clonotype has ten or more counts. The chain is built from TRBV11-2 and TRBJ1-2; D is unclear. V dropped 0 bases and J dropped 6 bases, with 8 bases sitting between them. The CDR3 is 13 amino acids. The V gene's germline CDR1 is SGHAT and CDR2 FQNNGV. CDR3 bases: TGTGCCAGCAGCTTAGATCACGGGGATGGCTACACCTTC. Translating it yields CASSLDHGDGYTF.

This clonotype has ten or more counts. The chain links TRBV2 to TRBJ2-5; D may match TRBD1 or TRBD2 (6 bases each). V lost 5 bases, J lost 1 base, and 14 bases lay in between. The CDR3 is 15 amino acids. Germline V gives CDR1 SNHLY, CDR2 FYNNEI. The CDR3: CASSLGGPLQETQYF. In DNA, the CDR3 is TGTGCCAGCAGTTTAGGGGGGCCTCTCCAAGAGACCCAGTACTTC.

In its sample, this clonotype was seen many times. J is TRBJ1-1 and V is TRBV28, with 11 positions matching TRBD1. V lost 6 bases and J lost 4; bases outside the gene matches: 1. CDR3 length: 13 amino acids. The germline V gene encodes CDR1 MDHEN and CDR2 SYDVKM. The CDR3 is CASSGQGATEAFF. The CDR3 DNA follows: TGTGCCAGCAGCGGACAGGGGGCCACTGAAGCTTTCTTT. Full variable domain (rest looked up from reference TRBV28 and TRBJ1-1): DVKVTQSSRYLVKRTGEKVFLECVQDMDHENMFWYRQDPGLGLRLIYFSYDVKMKEKGDIPEGYSVSREKKERFSLILESASTNQTSMYLCASSGQGATEAFFGQGTRLTVV.

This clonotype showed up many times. CDR3 DNA: TGTGCCAGCAGTGTTGGGGAGCAGTACTTC. It codes for CASSVGEQYF. V is TRBV2 and J is TRBJ2-7; no firm D call. In germline, CDR1 is SNHLY, CDR2 FYNNEI. V gave up 4 bases and J gave up 7 bases, with 5 bases separating them. CDR3 length: 10 residues.

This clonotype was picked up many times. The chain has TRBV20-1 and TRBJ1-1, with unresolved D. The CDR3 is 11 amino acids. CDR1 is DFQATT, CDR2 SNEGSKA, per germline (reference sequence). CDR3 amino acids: CSVESPGEAFF. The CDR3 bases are TGCAGCGTTGAGAGCCCGGGTGAAGCTTTCTTT.

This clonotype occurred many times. CDR3 protein: CASRVSGTQDEAFF. The CDR3 DNA reads as TGTGCCAGTAGGGTTTCCGGGACACAGGATGAAGCTTTCTTT. The chain employs TRBV19 and TRBJ1-1; D might be TRBD1 (6 bases). In germline, CDR1 is LNHDA, CDR2 SQIVND (reference sequence). The CDR3 loop spans 14 amino acids. The V end lost 6 bases, the J end lost 7 bases, and 18 bases lay between the germline ends.

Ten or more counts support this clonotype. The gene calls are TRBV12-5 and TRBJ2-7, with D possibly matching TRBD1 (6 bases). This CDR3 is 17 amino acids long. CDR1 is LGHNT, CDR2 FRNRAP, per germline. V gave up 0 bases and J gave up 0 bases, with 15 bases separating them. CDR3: CASGLVLGGQPSYEQYF. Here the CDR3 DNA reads TGTGCTAGTGGTTTGGTACTTGGAGGACAGCCCTCCTACGAGCAGTACTTC.

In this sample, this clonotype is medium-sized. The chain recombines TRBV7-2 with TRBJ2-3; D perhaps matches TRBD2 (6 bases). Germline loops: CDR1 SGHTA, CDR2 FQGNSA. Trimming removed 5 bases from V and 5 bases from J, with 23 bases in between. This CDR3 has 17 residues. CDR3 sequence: CASSPRGGVGGEDTQYF. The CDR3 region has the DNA TGTGCCAGCAGCCCGCGTGGAGGGGTCGGAGGTGAAGATACGCAGTATTTT.

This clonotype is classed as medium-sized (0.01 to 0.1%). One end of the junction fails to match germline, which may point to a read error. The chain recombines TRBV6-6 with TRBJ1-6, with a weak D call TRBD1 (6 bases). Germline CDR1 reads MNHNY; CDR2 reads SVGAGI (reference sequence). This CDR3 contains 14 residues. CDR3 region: CASVPGQYNSPLYF. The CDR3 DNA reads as TGTGCCAGCGTGCCGGGACAATATAATTCGCCCCTCTACTTT.

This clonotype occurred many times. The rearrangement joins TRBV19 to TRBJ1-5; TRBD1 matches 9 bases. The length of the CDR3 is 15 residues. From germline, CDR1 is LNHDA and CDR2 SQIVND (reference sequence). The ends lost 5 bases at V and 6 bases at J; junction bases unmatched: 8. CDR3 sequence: CASSPWRQGGQPQHF. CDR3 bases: TGTGCCAGTAGTCCCTGGCGACAGGGGGGTCAGCCCCAGCATTTT.

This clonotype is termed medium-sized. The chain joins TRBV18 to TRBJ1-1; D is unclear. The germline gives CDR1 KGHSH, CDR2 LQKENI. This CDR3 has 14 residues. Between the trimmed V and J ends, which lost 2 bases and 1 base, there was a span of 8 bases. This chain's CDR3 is CASSPEVANTEAFF. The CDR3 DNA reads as TGTGCCAGCTCACCAGAAGTTGCGAACACTGAAGCTTTCTTT.

The CDR3 DNA follows: TGCGCCAGCAGCTTGGACAGGCTGAACGAGCAGTACTTC. It yields the protein CASSLDRLNEQYF. The rearrangement uses TRBV5-1 and TRBJ2-7; possible D gene TRBD1, 5 bases. V was cut by 0 bases and J by 5 bases, with 9 bases left in between. Per the germline V gene, CDR1 is SGHRS and CDR2 is YFSETQ. The CDR3 extends over 13 amino acids.